These 27 T cell receptor beta chains share one sample of origin, sequenced in a study of cytomegalovirus exposure and HLA in healthy donors. The PCR used 60 Vbeta and 13 Jbeta primers. Sequenced by immunoSEQ multiplex PCR; TCRdb stores in-frame clones only, minus some. The repertoire holds 150,000 to 200,000 clones, around 79% seen once, with about 1.4% in the top ten. Sample: PBMCs. Receptors originate from a woman aged 45-60 years in good health and CMV-seronegative.

This clone was seen more than once but under ten times. The chain joins TRBV4-3 to TRBJ2-7, with D tentatively TRBD2 (6 bases). Germline V gene data show CDR1 as LGHNA and CDR2 as YSLEER. V was clipped by 4 bases and J by 2 bases, with 18 bases between them. The CDR3 spans 16 residues. Here the CDR3 reads CASSPTGRGAAYEQYF. In nucleotides, the CDR3 is TGCGCCAGCAGCCCGACTGGGCGGGGAGCCGCCTACGAGCAGTACTTC.

This clone was seen more than once but under ten times. J is TRBJ2-7 and V is TRBV5-1, with D possibly TRBD1 on 6 matching bases. The length of the CDR3 is 11 residues. CDR1 and CDR2 from the germline V gene are SGHRS and YFSETQ. V was clipped by 7 bases and J by 3 bases, with 8 bases between them. The CDR3 sequence: CASSDSYEQYF. The CDR3 bases are TGCGCCAGCTCGGACAGCTACGAGCAGTACTTC.

This chain connects TRBV4-3 to TRBJ2-6; D may be TRBD2 (6 bases). Trimming took off 4 bases at V and 1 base at J, with 8 bases between the two ends. The CDR3 extends over 15 amino acids. Germline CDR1 reads LGHNA; CDR2 reads YSLEER. CDR3 amino acids: CASSLGGSGANVLTF. Here the CDR3 DNA reads TGCGCCAGCAGCCTGGGGGGATCTGGGGCCAACGTCCTGACTTTC.

This chain uses TRBV7-3 with TRBJ2-1; TRBD1 is a possible D gene (5 bases). In germline, CDR1 is SGHTA, CDR2 FQGTGA. CDR3 length equals 14 residues. V was cut by 1 base and J by 5 bases, with 9 bases left in between. Written as DNA, the CDR3 is TGTGCCAGCAGCTTAAGACAGACGGACAATGAGCAGTTCTTC. Its translation is CASSLRQTDNEQFF.

This clone was seen a single time. This sample also contains other DNA sequences that code for the same CDR3. V usage is TRBV4-3 and J usage is TRBJ2-2, with unresolved D. In germline, CDR1 is LGHNA, CDR2 YSLEER. The ends were cut back, 0 bases at V and 6 bases at J, with 5 bases in the middle. This CDR3 is built from 13 residues. This CDR3 is CASSQERAGELFF. The DNA of the CDR3 is TGCGCCAGCAGCCAAGAGCGTGCCGGGGAGCTGTTTTTT.

The gene calls are TRBV6-1 and TRBJ2-1; 9 bases are a match to TRBD1. The CDR3 totals 17 residues. Trimming removed 4 bases from V and 1 base from J; junction bases left unmatched: 8. The V gene's germline CDR1 is MNHNS and CDR2 SASEGT. The CDR3 DNA reads TGTGCCAGCAGTGCAATAACAGGGGGCGCATCCTACAATGAGCAGTTCTTC. This codes for CASSAITGGASYNEQFF.

The chain joins TRBV28 to TRBJ2-1; D gene ambiguous. V lost 6 bases to trimming and J lost 0 bases, with 12 bases between them. This CDR3 spans 15 amino acids. Germline V lookup: CDR1 MDHEN, CDR2 SYDVKM. The CDR3 sequence is CASSPLKSSYNEQFF. CDR3 bases: TGTGCCAGCAGCCCGCTAAAGAGCTCCTACAATGAGCAGTTCTTC.

V and J are TRBV7-2 and TRBJ1-4; D possibly corresponds to TRBD1 (6 bases). Trimming took off 2 bases at V and 7 bases at J, with 14 bases between the two ends. Germline CDR1 is SGHTA and CDR2 is FQGNSA. The CDR3 runs to 15 residues. Here the CDR3 reads CASSLQGLGSEKLFF. The CDR3 DNA is TGTGCCAGCAGCTTACAGGGGTTAGGGAGTGAAAAACTGTTTTTT. Based on the CDR3 plus reference TRBV7-2 and TRBJ1-4, the full variable domain is GAGVSQSPSNKVTEKGKDVELRCDPISGHTALYWYRQSLGQGLEFLIYFQGNSAPDKSGLPSDRFSAERTGGSVSTLTIQRTQQEDSAVYLCASSLQGLGSEKLFFGSGTQLSVL.

This clone was recorded a few times. The chain uses TRBV2 and TRBJ2-3; 9 positions agree with TRBD2. With V trimmed by 5 bases and J by 6 bases, 6 bases remained unmatched. From germline, CDR1 is SNHLY and CDR2 FYNNEI. The CDR3 covers 14 residues. CDR3 protein: CASSWLAGMDTQYF. CDR3 in DNA: TGTGCCAGCAGTTGGCTAGCGGGGATGGATACGCAGTATTTT.

The chain uses TRBV5-6 and TRBJ1-2; 7 bases align to TRBD1. Per germline, CDR1 SGHDT and CDR2 YYEEEE. Trimming at V came to 1 base and at J to 4 bases, leaving 7 bases not matched to a gene. The CDR3 spans 15 residues. The CDR3 reads CASSLIDRVAYGYTF. The CDR3 nucleotides read TGTGCCAGCAGCTTGATCGACAGGGTCGCCTATGGCTACACCTTC.

The gene calls are TRBV16 and TRBJ2-5; 7 bases match TRBD1. The V and J ends lost 1 base and 5 bases, in that order; junction bases with no gene match: 4. Germline lookup yields CDR1 KGHSY and CDR2 FQNENV. The CDR3 has 14 amino acids. The CDR3 is CASSQLTGRETQYF. The CDR3 DNA is TGTGCCAGCAGCCAATTGACAGGGCGGGAGACCCAGTACTTC.

V is TRBV19 and J is TRBJ1-1; tentative D call: TRBD1 (5 bases). The CDR3 consists of 14 residues. V lost 4 bases, J lost 0 bases, and 9 bases lay in between. Germline-derived CDR1 and CDR2 are LNHDA and SQIVND (reference sequence). The CDR3 loop is CASSRGHLNTEAFF. The CDR3 region has the DNA TGTGCCAGTAGTAGAGGACATCTGAACACTGAAGCTTTCTTT.

The chain combines TRBV10-3 with TRBJ1-1; 8 nucleotides align to TRBD1. Per germline, CDR1 ENHRY and CDR2 SYGVKD. This CDR3 has 19 amino acids. Losses at the gene ends were 3 bases for V and 0 bases for J; bases not matched to a gene: 15. The CDR3 nucleotides read TGTGCCATCAGTGACCCCGACAGGGGCGTCCTCTCTATGAACACTGAAGCTTTCTTT. Amino acid sequence: CAISDPDRGVLSMNTEAFF.

This chain uses TRBV18 with TRBJ2-7; D perhaps matches TRBD1 (6 bases). The V and J ends lost 1 base and 1 base respectively, with 11 bases between them. The germline V gene encodes CDR1 KGHSH and CDR2 LQKENI. This CDR3 contains 15 residues. Here the CDR3 reads CASSPRRQESYEQYF. The DNA of the CDR3 is TGTGCCAGCTCACCACGGAGACAGGAATCCTACGAGCAGTACTTC.

Of note for this clone: One junction end does not reproduce the germline sequence, and a read error may be involved. The rearrangement joins TRBV7-9 to TRBJ2-3, with TRBD1 matching over 7 bases. This CDR3 contains 16 residues. Germline CDR1 is SEHNR and CDR2 is FQNEAQ (reference sequence). The CDR3 region is CSSSPKGAESTDTQYF. The CDR3, as DNA: TGTTCCAGCAGCCCGAAGGGGGCGGAGAGCACAGATACGCAGTATTTT.

CDR3 bases: TGTGCCAGCAGCTTAGGTTCCGGGAATAGTTGGAAAAGCACAGATACGCAGTATTTT. Translating gives CASSLGSGNSWKSTDTQYF. The chain recombines TRBV11-3 with TRBJ2-3; a possible D gene is TRBD2 (5 bases). Trimming cost V 1 base and J 0 bases, with 20 bases left between them. Looked up from germline, CDR1 is SGHNT and CDR2 is YENEEA. CDR3 length: 19 amino acids.

CDR3 sequence reads: CAISGAEKGIDTQYF. CDR3 DNA: TGTGCCATCAGTGGAGCGGAAAAAGGTATAGATACGCAGTATTTT. V usage is TRBV10-3 and J usage is TRBJ2-3; tentative D call: TRBD2 (5 bases). The CDR3 covers 15 residues. The germline V gene encodes CDR1 ENHRY and CDR2 SYGVKD. With 4 bases removed from V and 5 bases from J, the gap between germline ends came to 16 bases.

The chain couples TRBV14 to TRBJ1-1; 8 nucleotides agree with TRBD1. Per germline, CDR1 SGHDN and CDR2 FVKESK. V dropped 1 base and J dropped 5; count of bases not matched to a gene: 9. The CDR3 has 16 residues. The CDR3 reads CASSQGLGQGRTEAFF. CDR3 bases: TGTGCCAGCAGCCAAGGGTTAGGACAGGGCCGGACTGAAGCTTTCTTT.

The V call is TRBV6-6, the J call TRBJ1-2, with D possibly being TRBD1 (6 bases). This CDR3 region has 13 residues. Germline values: CDR1 MNHNY, CDR2 SVGAGI (reference sequence). Trimming left V 8 bases short and J 4 bases short, with 14 bases between. The CDR3 here is CASSGGQGYGYTF. For the CDR3, the DNA is TGTGCCAGCTCCGGGGGGCAAGGCTATGGCTACACCTTC.

The rearrangement uses TRBV5-6 and TRBJ1-1, with TRBD1 matching over 11 bases. The CDR3 spans 15 residues. CDR1 is SGHDT and CDR2 is YYEEEE in the germline V gene. Trimming cost V 3 bases and J 1 base; bases outside gene matches: 2. The DNA for the CDR3 is TGTGCCAGCAGCTGGGGACAGGGGGGGAACACTGAAGCTTTCTTT. Its translation is CASSWGQGGNTEAFF.

This clone was counted only a few times. The gene calls are TRBV5-6 and TRBJ1-2; 7 nucleotides line up with TRBD1. The CDR3 loop spans 14 amino acids. Trimming removed 4 bases from V and 2 bases from J; junction bases left unmatched: 5. Germline V gene lookup returns CDR1 SGHDT and CDR2 YYEEEE. CDR3 region: CASSPDRANYGYTF. CDR3 in DNA: TGTGCCAGCAGCCCCGACAGGGCGAACTATGGCTACACCTTC.

This chain links TRBV6-5 with TRBJ1-3, with TRBD1 matching 8 bases. This CDR3 comprises 16 residues. Trimming took 4 bases from V and 4 from J; bases not matched to a gene: 9. Germline assignment: CDR1 MNHEY and CDR2 SVGAGI. CDR3 sequence: CASSLGGTGQGNTIYF. The CDR3, as DNA: TGTGCCAGCAGTTTGGGGGGGACAGGACAAGGAAACACCATATATTTT.

With respect to this clone: One end of the junction is discordant with germline, which a read error may explain. The chain couples TRBV7-7 to TRBJ2-3, with 7 bases identical to TRBD1. Germline CDR1 is SSHAT and CDR2 is FNYEAQ (reference sequence). The CDR3 runs to 14 residues. CDR3 amino acids: CASSSGQSTDTQYF. For the CDR3, the DNA is TGTGCTAGCAGCTCGGGACAGAGCACAGATACGCAGTATTTT.

This chain joins TRBV10-2 and TRBJ2-7; TRBD1 is a possible D gene (7 bases). V dropped 4 bases and J dropped 3 bases, with 10 bases sitting between them. The germline CDR1 and CDR2 sequences are WSHSY and SAAADI. The CDR3 is 13 residues long. CDR3 residues: CASSVQGGYEQYF. CDR3 bases: TGCGCCAGCAGTGTCCAGGGGGGCTACGAGCAGTACTTC.

J is TRBJ1-1 and V is TRBV6-5; D uncertain. Germline V gene lookup returns CDR1 MNHEY and CDR2 SVGAGI. Trimming took 4 bases from V and 11 from J, leaving 14 bases between them. CDR3 length: 12 amino acids. CDR3 sequence: CASSSLTKSAFF. CDR3 in DNA: TGTGCCAGCAGTTCCTTGACAAAGAGTGCTTTCTTT.

This chain links TRBV6-1 with TRBJ2-7; D gene uncertain. V lost 0 bases and J lost 4, with 16 bases in between. The CDR3 covers 16 residues. The germline V gene has CDR1 MNHNS and CDR2 SASEGT. CDR3 residues: CASSEAGLQQTYEQYF. In nucleotides, the CDR3 is TGTGCCAGCAGTGAAGCGGGCCTACAGCAAACTTACGAGCAGTACTTC.

The chain uses TRBV5-1 and TRBJ1-1, with 7 bases identical to TRBD1. This CDR3 has 13 residues. V lost 7 bases to trimming and J lost 4 bases; unmatched junction nucleotides: 7. The germline gives CDR1 SGHRS, CDR2 YFSETQ. The CDR3 region is CASSTGFFTEAFF. As DNA, the CDR3 is TGCGCCAGCTCGACAGGGTTTTTCACTGAAGCTTTCTTT.